This TCR beta chain was retrieved from a study of radiotherapy plus CTLA-4 blockade in lung cancer. Study-wide context: About 20% of patients responded objectively, and around 32% achieved disease control. Overall study results and limits: Clones derived from tumor TCRs expanded in blood after radiotherapy plus ipilimumab. Interferon-beta and early blood T cell clone dynamics reportedly predicted response best.

Assay used: immunoSEQ multiplex PCR; TCRdb lists only in-frame clones, some missing. The repertoire holds 80,000 to 95,000 clones, around four fifths seen once, with 0.82% in the top ten. This clone was seen just once. Its antigen remains unknown. The source material was peripheral blood, sampled from a patient treated with radiotherapy plus ipilimumab. The receptor was isolated from a human donor with non-small cell lung cancer who had stable disease on radiotherapy plus ipilimumab.

This CDR3 reads CASSSAGAARNNEQFF. The CDR3 region has the DNA TGTGCCAGCAGCTCCGCAGGGGCCGCCCGCAACAATGAGCAGTTCTTC. The chain recombines TRBV9 with TRBJ2-1, with a possible D match to TRBD1 (6 bases). The CDR3 has 16 amino acids. V was trimmed by 4 bases and J by 5 bases, leaving 19 bases between them. CDR1 is SGDLS and CDR2 is YYNGEE in the germline V gene.